This entry is about one T cell receptor beta chain. TCRdb's table, derived via immunoSEQ multiplex PCR, lists solely in-frame clones and lacks some. The sample shows 380,000 or so clones, about 88% of them seen only once. These data originate in a study of Ad26.COV2.S vaccination and SARS-CoV-2 variants. Stated treatment: roughly 19 received Ad26.COV2.S at low or high dose, single or two shots; 5 received placebo; per-sample allocation not given. Specimen acquisition occurred on day 63 following the initial vaccine or placebo injection. The CDR3 is 14 residues long. Germline V gives CDR1 GTSNPN, CDR2 SVGIG (reference sequence). Trimming took off 0 bases at V and 1 base at J, with 7 bases between the two ends.

The sequence was obtained from a person aged 18-65 years who received the Ad26.COV2.S COVID-19 vaccine or a placebo. The input for sequencing was peripheral blood, taken in a trial of Ad26.COV2.S vaccine versus placebo. The J gene is TRBJ1-5, the V gene TRBV30; D remains unclear. The CDR3 nucleotides read TGTGCCTGGAGTGTACCCGGAAGCAATCAGCCCCAGCATTTT. Its translation: CAWSVPGSNQPQHF.